The entry that follows covers one T cell receptor beta chain sequence. Its cognate antigen is unknown. The germline gene is not matched at one end of the junction; a read error may be the cause. PCR was performed a second time for about 7 to 12 cycles using a sample-barcoded 5' primer and a J-beta primer mix. TCRdb re-called the 5' RACE reads with MiXCR, one entry per CDR3 protein. This sample has more than 650,000 distinct CDR3 sequences, with 22% found just once. This sample stems from a study of blood T cells in healthy people across ages. Study findings and constraints: When one million T cells were used, diversity estimates were thought to be underestimates. Getting older went along with TCR beta diversity per million T cells dropping roughly linearly.

Per the germline V gene, CDR1 is MDHEN and CDR2 is SYDVKM. There are 15 residues in the CDR3. The clonotype originates from a man between 65 and 85 years old in good health. Specimen: blood. V gene TRBV28 combines with J gene TRBJ1-3; tentative D call: TRBD1 (6 bases). CDR3 protein: CASILAGGQGNTIYF. CDR3 sequence (DNA): TGTGCCAGCATTTTAGCGGGGGGCCAAGGAAACACCATATATTTT.